The clone carrying this TCR beta chain was observed at least ten times. The antigen remains undetermined. This entry is derived from a study of T cell repertoires in cytomegalovirus infection. Study-wide findings and caveats: Dominating the ex vivo response were TCR beta clonotypes that were CMV-specific and HLA-C-restricted.

V lost 6 bases and J lost 0, with 18 bases in between. CDR3 length: 17 residues. Via MiXCR, TCRdb re-called the reads, giving one row per CDR3 protein. The repertoire holds about 450,000 distinct CDR3 sequences, with approximately 31% as singletons. V is TRBV12-3 or TRBV12-4 and J is TRBJ1-5; weak D call: TRBD1 (6 bases). This sequence originates from a human donor in good health (CMV status not recorded). Some clones in this sample may be carry-over from other donors' samples. Material: PBMCs. The CDR3 region has the DNA TGTGCCAGCAGCTCCGGACAGAACCTGTTTAGCAATCAGCCCCAGCATTTT. Protein: CASSSGQNLFSNQPQHF.